These 10 T cell receptor beta chains originate from one sample sequenced in a study of blood T cell repertoires in COVID-19. Sequenced by immunoSEQ multiplex PCR; TCRdb stores in-frame clones only, minus some. There are hundreds of thousands of clones in the sample; roughly 90% occur only once, and about 7% lies in the top ten. Sequencing was performed on peripheral blood. The source of these receptors is a woman between 65 and 79 years old with COVID-19, enrolled during active disease.

This clone was seen more than once but under ten times. This chain joins TRBV4-2 and TRBJ2-7, with 11 nucleotides matching TRBD1. CDR1 is LGHNA, CDR2 YNFKEQ, per germline. Trimming at V came to 4 bases and at J to 3 bases, leaving 8 bases not matched to a gene. The CDR3 is 16 residues long. The CDR3 DNA is TGTGCCAGCAGCCCTGAGGCCGGGACAGGGGGCTACGAGCAGTACTTC. Translation gives CASSPEAGTGGYEQYF.

V is TRBV5-6 and J is TRBJ1-2; TRBD1 matches 7 bases. Unmatched junction bases numbered 14, after V lost 4 bases and J lost 8 bases. Germline V gene lookup returns CDR1 SGHDT and CDR2 YYEEEE. The CDR3 runs to 15 residues. This CDR3 is CASSGDRPQGWGYTF. In DNA, the CDR3 is TGTGCCAGCAGCGGGGACAGACCTCAGGGTTGGGGCTACACCTTC. Filled out from reference TRBV5-6 and TRBJ1-2, the complete variable domain reads DAGVTQSPTHLIKTRGQQVTLRCSPKSGHDTVSWYQQALGQGPQFIFQYYEEEERQRGNFPDRFSGHQFPNYSSELNVNALLLGDSALYLCASSGDRPQGWGYTFGSGTRLTVV.

The chain is built from TRBV5-1 and TRBJ1-3; unclear D gene. CDR1 is SGHRS and CDR2 is YFSETQ in the germline V gene. V was cut by 0 bases and J by 0 bases, with 19 bases left in between. CDR3 length: 19 residues. CDR3 residues: CASSLAGITGVRSGNTIYF. Here the CDR3 DNA reads TGCGCCAGCAGCTTGGCCGGTATAACGGGAGTACGCTCTGGAAACACCATATATTTT.

The J gene is TRBJ1-5, the V gene TRBV5-1; no clear D. The CDR3 consists of 17 residues. V was shortened by 4 bases and J by 4 bases, with 21 bases between the two germline ends. Germline loops: CDR1 SGHRS, CDR2 YFSETQ. As DNA, the CDR3 is TGCGCCAGCAGCCCGTCGGGTTCGGACTCGGGGAATCAGCCCCAGCATTTT. Translation: CASSPSGSDSGNQPQHF.

The CDR3 DNA reads TGTGCCAGCAGCTTGGAACAGAACTATGGCTACACCTTC. Protein product: CASSLEQNYGYTF. The chain carries TRBV5-6 and TRBJ1-2; D unresolved. The germline CDR1 and CDR2 sequences are SGHDT and YYEEEE. V was pared by 0 bases and J by 2 bases, with 5 bases between. This CDR3 contains 13 residues. Full variable domain (missing parts from reference TRBV5-6 and TRBJ1-2): DAGVTQSPTHLIKTRGQQVTLRCSPKSGHDTVSWYQQALGQGPQFIFQYYEEEERQRGNFPDRFSGHQFPNYSSELNVNALLLGDSALYLCASSLEQNYGYTFGSGTRLTVV.

The chain is built from TRBV2 and TRBJ1-3; D not resolved. V was trimmed by 6 bases and J by 8 bases, leaving 11 bases between them. This CDR3 contains 12 residues. Per the germline V gene, CDR1 is SNHLY and CDR2 is FYNNEI. The CDR3 reads CASSLSSHTIYF. The CDR3, as DNA: TGTGCCAGCAGCCTCTCGTCTCACACCATATATTTT. Complete variable domain (other parts from reference TRBV2 and TRBJ1-3): EPEVTQTPSHQVTQMGQEVILRCVPISNHLYFYWYRQILGQKVEFLVSFYNNEISEKSEIFDDQFSVERPDGSNFTLKIRSTKLEDSAMYFCASSLSSHTIYFGEGSWLTVV.

This chain links TRBV2 with TRBJ2-5; 9 bases match TRBD1. This CDR3 spans 15 amino acids. J was trimmed by 2 bases and V by 6 bases; bases with no gene match: 7. CDR1 SNHLY and CDR2 FYNNEI come from the germline V gene. The CDR3 sequence is CASSWTGAFQETQYF. DNA of the CDR3: TGTGCCAGCAGCTGGACAGGGGCTTTTCAAGAGACCCAGTACTTC.

The V gene is TRBV11-3, the J gene TRBJ2-3; D ambiguous. V was clipped by 5 bases and J by 2 bases, with 17 bases between them. This CDR3 spans 16 amino acids. Germline-derived CDR1 and CDR2 are SGHNT and YENEEA. The CDR3 DNA follows: TGTGCCAGCAGCACCACTACCATAGACCTCACAGATACGCAGTATTTT. Translation: CASSTTTIDLTDTQYF. The variable domain in full, completed from reference TRBV11-3 and TRBJ2-3, reads EAGVVQSPRYKIIEKKQPVAFWCNPISGHNTLYWYLQNLGQGPELLIRYENEEAVDDSQLPKDRFSAERLKGVDSTLKIQPAELGDSAVYLCASSTTTIDLTDTQYFGPGTRLTVL.

This clone was detected only a few times. DNA of the CDR3: TGCAGCGTTGGGACCGGACAGGGTATGAAACTGTTTTTT. Its translation: CSVGTGQGMKLFF. V usage is TRBV29-1 and J usage is TRBJ1-4; 8 positions agree with TRBD1. Unmatched junction bases numbered 9, after V lost 4 bases and J lost 11 bases. The germline CDR1 and CDR2 sequences are SQVTM and ANQGSEA. The CDR3 is 13 amino acids.

The V gene is TRBV4-3, the J gene TRBJ1-2; D is undetermined. Per the germline V gene, CDR1 is LGHNA and CDR2 is YSLEER. V was clipped by 1 base and J by 1 base, with 4 bases between them. CDR3 length: 13 amino acids. CDR3 bases: TGCGCCAGCAGCCAAGCGGTTAACTATGGCTACACCTTC. Residues: CASSQAVNYGYTF.